The 23 T cell receptor beta chains below come from one sample, sequenced in a study of blood T cell repertoires in COVID-19. TCRdb's table, derived via immunoSEQ multiplex PCR, lists solely in-frame clones and lacks some. The sample lists approximately 260,000 clones; around 86% were seen once. The sequencing input was peripheral blood. The receptor set was obtained from a man aged 50 to 60 with acute or convalescent COVID-19.

The genes are TRBV19 and TRBJ2-2, with D unresolved. V was shortened by 3 bases and J by 1 base, with 6 bases between the two germline ends. The CDR3 loop spans 14 amino acids. Germline V gives CDR1 LNHDA, CDR2 SQIVND (reference sequence). CDR3 sequence (DNA): TGTGCCAGTAGTATCGGTCGGAACACCGGGGAGCTGTTTTTT. It yields the protein CASSIGRNTGELFF.

V is TRBV19 and J is TRBJ1-5; possibly TRBD1 for D (5 bases). The germline CDR1 and CDR2 sequences are LNHDA and SQIVND (reference sequence). This CDR3 is built from 15 residues. Trimming removed 5 bases from V and 5 bases from J, with 16 bases in between. Here the CDR3 DNA reads TGTGCCAGTAGTTGGTTTGGGGGGAAGGATCAGCCCCAGCATTTT. It encodes CASSWFGGKDQPQHF.

The J gene is TRBJ2-3, the V gene TRBV10-2; the match to TRBD2 covers 16 bases. CDR1 is WSHSY and CDR2 is SAAADI in the germline V gene. This CDR3 is built from 16 residues. J lost 5 bases, V lost 6 bases, and 5 bases had no gene match. Written as DNA, the CDR3 is TGCGCCAGCAGGGGGACTAGCGGGGGGGTCGGAGATACGCAGTATTTT. Protein product: CASRGTSGGVGDTQYF.

V usage is TRBV5-6 and J usage is TRBJ2-1, with 7 bases that match TRBD2. This CDR3 region has 17 residues. CDR1 is SGHDT and CDR2 is YYEEEE in the germline V gene. Losses at the gene ends were 4 bases for V and 0 bases for J; bases not matched to a gene: 10. CDR3 nucleotides: TGTGCCAGCAGCAATCCAACTAGCGCGAGCTCCTACAATGAGCAGTTCTTC. This gives the protein CASSNPTSASSYNEQFF.

V and J are TRBV18 and TRBJ1-2; D is unclear. This CDR3 is 14 amino acids long. V dropped 0 bases and J dropped 4 bases, with 9 bases sitting between them. Germline lookup yields CDR1 KGHSH and CDR2 LQKENI. This CDR3 is CASSPPSSPYGYTF. DNA for the CDR3: TGTGCCAGCTCACCACCGTCCTCCCCCTATGGCTACACCTTC.

The V and J genes are TRBV7-8 and TRBJ1-2; D is perhaps TRBD1 (6 bases). This CDR3 spans 16 amino acids. V was clipped by 1 base and J by 0 bases, with 12 bases between them. CDR1 is SGHVS, CDR2 FQNEAQ, per germline. The CDR3 sequence is CASSLVLGAANYGYTF. The CDR3, as DNA: TGTGCCAGCAGCTTAGTTTTGGGGGCCGCTAACTATGGCTACACCTTC.

The rearrangement uses TRBV5-6 and TRBJ2-2, with D tentatively TRBD1 (5 bases). This CDR3 contains 13 residues. The germline gives CDR1 SGHDT, CDR2 YYEEEE. V lost 1 base and J lost 7, with 8 bases in between. CDR3 sequence reads: CASSLPTVGELFF. CDR3 sequence (DNA): TGTGCCAGCAGCTTGCCGACAGTCGGGGAGCTGTTTTTT.

J is TRBJ1-5 and V is TRBV25-1; D is unclear. The CDR3 has 14 amino acids. V lost 6 bases and J lost 4, with 13 bases in between. From germline, CDR1 is MGHDK and CDR2 SYGVNS. The DNA of the CDR3 is TGTGCCAGCAGCCAAACGGGGAGGAATCAGCCCCAGCATTTT. Its translation: CASSQTGRNQPQHF.

This rearrangement joins TRBV29-1 to TRBJ1-5; D may be TRBD1 (5 bases). Germline CDR1 reads SQVTM; CDR2 reads ANQGSEA. Trimming left V 7 bases short and J 6 bases short, with 16 bases between. This CDR3 region has 13 residues. For the CDR3, the DNA is TGCAGCGCCGGGGAGGGGTTCGGTCAGCCCCAGCATTTT. Protein: CSAGEGFGQPQHF.

The J gene is TRBJ1-1, the V gene TRBV13, with TRBD1 matching over 7 bases. Germline CDR1 is PRHDT and CDR2 is FYEKMQ (reference sequence). J gave up 11 bases and V 2 bases, and 11 bases lay outside the gene matches. The CDR3 loop spans 14 amino acids. The CDR3, as DNA: TGTGCCAGCAGCTTATTGGGACAGACCGTCGGGGCTTTCTTT. Translation: CASSLLGQTVGAFF.

The chain is built from TRBV18 and TRBJ1-6; 9 positions match TRBD1. Germline CDR1 KGHSH, CDR2 LQKENI. The V gene end was trimmed by 3 bases and the J gene end by 10 bases; junction bases not matched to a gene: 4. The CDR3 contains 14 residues. The CDR3 region has the DNA TGTGCCAGCTCACCGGACAGGGGCGAGTCACCCCTCCACTTT. It is translated as CASSPDRGESPLHF.

This clone came up a few times. The rearrangement links TRBV30 to TRBJ1-1; D is unresolved. The CDR3 runs to 16 residues. Germline assignment: CDR1 GTSNPN and CDR2 SVGIG (reference sequence). V gave up 2 bases and J gave up 1 base, with 17 bases separating them. CDR3 protein: CAWSFFGRQENTEAFF. DNA for the CDR3: TGTGCCTGGAGTTTTTTCGGGAGGCAGGAGAACACTGAAGCTTTCTTT.

The rearrangement uses TRBV5-1 and TRBJ2-1, with D maybe TRBD1 (5 bases). Germline V gene sequence: CDR1 SGHRS, CDR2 YFSETQ. The CDR3 has 14 amino acids. V gave up 0 bases and J gave up 6 bases, with 10 bases separating them. The CDR3 region is CASSLGQNSNEQFF. The CDR3 bases are TGCGCCAGCAGCTTGGGACAGAATAGCAATGAGCAGTTCTTC.

This sequence joins TRBV10-3 and TRBJ2-2; no clear D gene. V was pared by 3 bases and J by 5 bases, with 13 bases between. The CDR3 spans 15 residues. Germline V lookup: CDR1 ENHRY, CDR2 SYGVKD. Written as DNA, the CDR3 is TGTGCCATCAGTGACTCCGTCCATCAGACCGGGGAGCTGTTTTTT. This encodes CAISDSVHQTGELFF.

The chain recombines TRBV10-3 with TRBJ2-3; D remains ambiguous. This CDR3 is built from 14 residues. Trimming shortened V by 3 bases and J by 2 bases, and 9 bases separated the two germline ends. Germline CDR1 reads ENHRY; CDR2 reads SYGVKD. The CDR3 here is CAISDMRSTDTQYF. DNA of the CDR3: TGTGCCATCAGTGATATGCGGTCCACAGATACGCAGTATTTT.

The J gene is TRBJ1-1, the V gene TRBV2; 9 nucleotides align to TRBD1. V shed 8 bases and J 8 bases; nucleotides not matched to a gene: 12. CDR3 length: 14 amino acids. CDR1 and CDR2 (germline): SNHLY, FYNNEI. The CDR3, as DNA: TGTGCCAGCGGGTCTGATACCGGGACAGGGGAAGCTTTCTTT. This translates into CASGSDTGTGEAFF.

The chain uses TRBV2 and TRBJ1-4; 10 nucleotides agree with TRBD1. After removal of 5 bases from V and 6 bases from J, the junction contained 3 bases not matched to a gene. The CDR3 runs 14 residues. Germline V lookup: CDR1 SNHLY, CDR2 FYNNEI. CDR3 sequence (DNA): TGTGCCAGCAGTCCGGGACAGGGGCATGAAAAACTGTTTTTT. Its translation is CASSPGQGHEKLFF.

The chain carries TRBV6-5 and TRBJ2-7; TRBD1 is a possible D gene (5 bases). V was pared by 6 bases and J by 7 bases, with 19 bases between. This CDR3 is built from 14 residues. Germline lookup yields CDR1 MNHEY and CDR2 SVGAGI. CDR3 protein: CASRSTALPGEQYF. CDR3 nucleotides: TGTGCCAGCAGGTCGACGGCACTTCCAGGGGAGCAGTACTTC.

The chain employs TRBV2 and TRBJ2-5; 7 bases are shared with TRBD2. The CDR3 length is 13 residues. Germline V CDR1 and CDR2: SNHLY, FYNNEI. The junction had 6 bases not matched to a gene; V was cut back by 6 bases and J by 5 bases. CDR3 region: CASSGPGGETQYF. CDR3 coding DNA: TGTGCCAGCAGCGGACCCGGGGGGGAGACCCAGTACTTC.

In its sample, this clone was seen once. This chain connects TRBV30 to TRBJ2-1; D is perhaps TRBD2 (5 bases). Per the germline V gene, CDR1 is GTSNPN and CDR2 is SVGIG (reference sequence). V was cut by 1 base and J by 0 bases, with 13 bases left in between. This CDR3 spans 16 amino acids. CDR3 sequence reads: CAWSGLRGLSYNEQFF. In DNA form, the CDR3 reads TGTGCCTGGAGTGGGCTAAGAGGGCTCTCCTACAATGAGCAGTTCTTC.

V and J are TRBV7-9 and TRBJ1-2; 8 bases map to TRBD1. CDR3 length: 13 amino acids. V lost 1 base to trimming and J lost 7 bases; unmatched junction nucleotides: 2. Germline CDR1 reads SEHNR; CDR2 reads FQNEAQ (reference sequence). The CDR3 DNA sequence: TGTGCCAGCAGCTTAGACAGGGGGGCTGGCTACACCTTC. This translates into CASSLDRGAGYTF.

V is TRBV29-1 and J is TRBJ2-4, with a weak D call TRBD1 (6 bases). V was clipped by 4 bases and J by 0 bases, with 10 bases between them. This CDR3 is built from 14 residues. Germline V gene sequence: CDR1 SQVTM, CDR2 ANQGSEA. The CDR3 region has the DNA TGCAGCGTTGGGCCAGGGGAAGCCAAAAACATTCAGTACTTC. This sequence encodes CSVGPGEAKNIQYF.

The rearrangement joins TRBV2 to TRBJ2-7, with D tentatively TRBD2 (7 bases). V dropped 0 bases and J dropped 4 bases, with 13 bases sitting between them. Germline V gene sequence: CDR1 SNHLY, CDR2 FYNNEI. The CDR3 has 15 residues. The CDR3 DNA sequence: TGTGCCAGCAGTGAAGCGCTCGGGGGGCCTTACGAGCAGTACTTC. This gives the protein CASSEALGGPYEQYF.